A selection of T cell receptor beta chains follows, all from one sample in a study of blood T cell repertoires in COVID-19. TCRdb's copy holds only in-frame clones and misses some; the assay was immunoSEQ multiplex PCR. The data hold about 200,000 clones, with 80% to 90% observed a single time. Sequencing input: peripheral blood. The receptors shown here come from a woman aged 45-65 years with acute or convalescent COVID-19. CDR3s include the opening cysteine and the closing phenylalanine or tryptophan. D genes are given only for firm matches. For some rows the clone size is stated as once, few or many, or as a class when expanded; others skip it.

- - TRBJ2-3 14 TRBV9 CASTYLADTDTQYF TGTGCCAGCACCTACTTAGCGGATACAGATACGCAGTATTTT
few TRBD2 TRBJ2-7 12 TRBV7-9 CAGAGVNYEQYF TGTGCCGGTGCGGGAGTCAACTACGAGCAGTACTTC
- - TRBJ1-4 14 TRBV2 CASSADSVGEKLFF TGTGCCAGCAGTGCTGACAGCGTGGGGGAAAAACTGTTTTTT
- TRBD1 TRBJ2-7 15 TRBV4-3 CASSQDHQGAYEQYF TGCGCCAGCAGCCAAGATCACCAGGGGGCCTACGAGCAGTACTTC
- - TRBJ1-3 15 TRBV7-3 CASSLNGRAGNTIYF TGTGCCAGCAGCTTAAACGGGAGGGCTGGAAACACCATATATTTT
- - TRBJ2-1 11 TRBV6-2/TRBV6-3 CASSYVSGPVF TGTGCCAGCAGTTACGTATCAGGGCCCGTCTTC
- - TRBJ2-7 13 TRBV6-5 CASSYGRGNEQYF TGTGCCAGCAGTTACGGCAGGGGCAACGAGCAGTACTTC
few - TRBJ1-2 12 TRBV9 CASSPDSYGYTF TGTGCCAGCAGCCCAGACAGCTATGGCTACACCTTC
- - TRBJ2-5 14 TRBV7-2 CASSLGGQQETQYF TGTGCCAGCAGCTTAGGAGGCCAACAAGAGACCCAGTACTTC
- TRBD1 TRBJ2-7 15 TRBV11-3 CASSLGGTESYEQYF TGTGCCAGCAGCTTAGGTGGGACAGAGTCCTACGAGCAGTACTTC
once TRBD1 TRBJ1-1 12 TRBV12-3/TRBV12-4 CASSLGQGEAFF TGTGCCAGCAGTCTGGGACAGGGTGAAGCTTTCTTT
- TRBD1 TRBJ1-1 14 TRBV10-3 CAVTPGGQERWAFF TGTGCCGTCACTCCGGGCGGACAGGAACGTTGGGCTTTCTTT
- TRBD2 TRBJ2-2 18 TRBV3-1/TRBV3-2 CASSQGLAGGLNTGELFF TGTGCCAGCAGCCAAGGACTAGCGGGGGGGCTGAACACCGGGGAGCTGTTTTTT
- TRBD1 TRBJ2-3 16 TRBV13 CASSPLTDRGADTQYF TGTGCCAGCAGCCCCCTAACCGACAGGGGGGCAGATACGCAGTATTTT
- TRBD2 TRBJ2-1 14 TRBV4-1 CASSQGLADNEQFF TGCGCCAGCAGCCAAGGACTAGCGGACAATGAGCAGTTCTTC
- TRBD1 TRBJ1-3 15 TRBV24-1 CATSDSGQRGNTIYF TGTGCCACCAGTGATTCGGGACAGAGGGGAAACACCATATATTTT
- - TRBJ2-7 16 TRBV6-2/TRBV6-3 CASSYPRRDPAYEQYF TGTGCCAGCAGTTACCCCCGGAGGGACCCCGCCTACGAGCAGTACTTC
- TRBD2 TRBJ2-2 17 TRBV27 CASSLSVLAGVNGELFF TGTGCCAGCAGTTTATCCGTACTAGCGGGAGTTAACGGGGAGCTGTTTTTT
- TRBD2 TRBJ2-7 19 TRBV27 CASSFLLSVGAGGSYEQYF TGTGCCAGCAGTTTCCTCCTCTCAGTTGGAGCGGGGGGTTCATACGAGCAGTACTTC
- - TRBJ1-5 14 TRBV9 CASSVEQVGQPQHF TGTGCCAGCAGCGTAGAACAGGTAGGGCAGCCCCAGCATTTT
- TRBD1 TRBJ2-7 15 TRBV9 CASSVAPGQGGVQYF TGTGCCAGCAGCGTAGCCCCGGGACAGGGGGGTGTGCAGTACTTC
- TRBD2 TRBJ2-3 16 TRBV4-1 CASSQGSGGDTDTQYF TGCGCCAGCAGCCAAGGTAGCGGGGGGGACACAGATACGCAGTATTTT
- - TRBJ1-5 16 TRBV6-6 CASSYGSGPGYQPQHF TGTGCCAGCAGTTACGGCTCAGGTCCGGGGTATCAGCCCCAGCATTTT
- TRBD1 TRBJ1-2 15 TRBV30 CAWRGTGDGLGGYTF TGTGCCTGGAGGGGGACAGGGGATGGGCTTGGTGGCTACACCTTC
- - TRBJ1-5 13 TRBV19 CASSTGGNQPQHF TGTGCCAGTAGTACAGGGGGCAATCAGCCCCAGCATTTT
- TRBD2 TRBJ2-1 16 TRBV5-5 CASSYQTSGGQNEQFF TGTGCCAGCAGCTACCAGACTAGCGGGGGGCAGAATGAGCAGTTCTTC
- TRBD1 TRBJ2-2 15 TRBV6-5 CATLGQGVRTGELFF TGTGCCACCCTCGGCCAGGGGGTACGCACCGGGGAGCTGTTTTTT
- - TRBJ1-3 13 TRBV11-3 CASRQAEGNTIYF TGTGCCAGCAGGCAGGCCGAAGGAAACACCATATATTTT
- - TRBJ1-6 13 TRBV5-1 CASCEGAHSPLHF TGCGCCAGCTGCGAGGGTGCGCATTCACCCCTCCACTTT